This T cell receptor beta chain came from a study of shared clonotypes between healthy human individuals. Study-wide results and caveats: Investigators collected only blood, and repertoires in tissues likely differ. Read depth was anticipated to influence clonotype sharing among donors.

This clone was observed a few times. The antigen remains unidentified. Germline assignment: CDR1 MDHEN and CDR2 SYDVKM. V shed 9 bases and J shed 0 bases, with 20 bases lying between them. The CDR3 runs 16 residues. The assay was carried out at the deep level. Only in-frame clones appear in the TCRdb table, and some are missing; sequencing was by immunoSEQ multiplex PCR. The sample lists about half a million clones, around 74% occurring once. This TCR derives from a woman aged 40 to 50 in good health. Some clones in this sample may be carry-over from other donors' samples. The rearrangement uses TRBV28 and TRBJ1-1, with D uncertain. The sequencing sample was made of PBMCs. As DNA, the CDR3 is TGTGCCAGTATTCGCGATCAGTTAGAAATGAACACTGAAGCTTTCTTT. Translated: CASIRDQLEMNTEAFF.